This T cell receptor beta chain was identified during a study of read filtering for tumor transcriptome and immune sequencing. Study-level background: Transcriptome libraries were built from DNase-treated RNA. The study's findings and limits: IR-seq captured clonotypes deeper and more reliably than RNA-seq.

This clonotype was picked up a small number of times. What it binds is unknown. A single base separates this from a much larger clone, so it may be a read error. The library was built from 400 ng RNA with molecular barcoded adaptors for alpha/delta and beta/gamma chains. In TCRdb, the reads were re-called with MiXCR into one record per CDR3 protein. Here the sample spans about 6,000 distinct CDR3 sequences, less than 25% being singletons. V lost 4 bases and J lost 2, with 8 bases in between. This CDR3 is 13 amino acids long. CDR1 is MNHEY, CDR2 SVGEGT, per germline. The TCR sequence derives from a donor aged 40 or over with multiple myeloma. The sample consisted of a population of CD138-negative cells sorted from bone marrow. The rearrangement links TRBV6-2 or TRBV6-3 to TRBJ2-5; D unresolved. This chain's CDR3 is CASSFRRQETQYF. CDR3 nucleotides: TGTGCCAGCAGTTTTCGCAGACAAGAGACCCAGTACTTC.